Below are 28 T cell receptor beta chains sequenced from a single sample in a study of human T cells and chemical hapten exposure. Using its own MiXCR run on the RACE reads, TCRdb lists one record per CDR3 protein. The profile shows about 250,000 distinct CDR3 sequences, approximately 8% of them singletons. Time point noted: pre-sensitization, week 0. The treatment is: therapeutic diphenylcyclopropenone sensitization with weekly scalp DPC. This specimen consisted of whole blood, obtained in connection with sensitization to the hapten diphenylcyclopropenone (DPC). The receptors were sampled from a man between 18 and 29 years old with alopecia areata. Some clones in this sample may be carry-over from other donors' samples.

As DNA, the CDR3 is TGCGCCAGCAGCCAAGAGTGGGGGGCCGGGGACAATGAGCAGTTCTTC. It yields the protein CASSQEWGAGDNEQFF. V is TRBV4-3 and J is TRBJ2-1; D tentatively reads TRBD1 or TRBD2 (6 bases each). V lost 0 bases and J lost 5, with 14 bases in between. Germline V lookup: CDR1 LGHNA, CDR2 YSLEER. The CDR3 is 16 amino acids.

The gene calls are TRBV12-3 or TRBV12-4 and TRBJ1-1, with TRBD1 matching 7 bases. CDR3 length: 13 residues. V gave up 11 bases and J gave up 1 base; unmatched junction bases: 7. The CDR3 is CAGSRDRNTEAFF. DNA of the CDR3: TGTGCCGGGTCCCGGGACAGGAACACTGAAGCTTTCTTT.

CDR3 sequence (DNA): TGTGCCAGCAGCGTCACGGGGGGCCACACCGGGGAGCTGTTTTTT. It specifies CASSVTGGHTGELFF. The chain recombines TRBV3-1 with TRBJ2-2, with a tentative D call TRBD2 (7 bases). The germline V and J ends were trimmed by 5 bases and 3 bases, with 13 bases remaining between them. Germline V gene sequence: CDR1 LGHDT, CDR2 YNNKEL (reference sequence). The CDR3 is 15 residues long. The full variable domain, in which reference TRBV3-1 and TRBJ2-2 provide the parts outside the CDR3, is DTAVSQTPKYLVTQMGNDKSIKCEQNLGHDTMYWYKQDSKKFLKIMFSYNNKELIINETVPNRFSPKSPDKAHLNLHINSLELGDSAVYFCASSVTGGHTGELFFGEGSRLTVL.

This clonotype appeared a few times. The chain links TRBV20-1 to TRBJ2-7; either TRBD1 or TRBD2 may fit D (6 bases each). This CDR3 contains 13 residues. V lost 5 bases and J 5 bases, leaving 16 bases between the germline ends. The germline gives CDR1 DFQATT, CDR2 SNEGSKA (reference sequence). The CDR3 loop is CSAGGGTRDEQYF. CDR3 nucleotide sequence: TGCAGTGCTGGAGGGGGAACGAGAGACGAGCAGTACTTC.

V usage is TRBV4-3 and J usage is TRBJ1-2, with 7 nucleotides matching TRBD1. The CDR3 is 17 residues long. Losses at the gene ends were 0 bases for V and 0 bases for J; bases not matched to a gene: 7. From germline, CDR1 is LGHNA and CDR2 YSLEER. The CDR3 region is CASSQELPDRANYGYTF. The CDR3 nucleotides are TGCGCCAGCAGCCAAGAACTCCCTGACAGGGCTAACTATGGCTACACCTTC.

This clonotype has more than one count but fewer than ten. J is TRBJ2-3 and V is TRBV4-2, with TRBD1 matching over 9 bases. V gave up 1 base and J gave up 1 base; unmatched junction bases: 9. Per the germline V gene, CDR1 is LGHNA and CDR2 is YNFKEQ. This CDR3 is built from 18 residues. Written as DNA, the CDR3 is TGTGCCAGCAGCCAAGGTGTGACAGGGGGGTTCGGCACAGATACGCAGTATTTT. This sequence encodes CASSQGVTGGFGTDTQYF.

This clonotype was seen more than once but under ten times. The V and J genes are TRBV6-5 and TRBJ1-5, with 8 positions matching TRBD1. V was clipped by 5 bases and J by 6 bases; unmatched bases: 6. The CDR3 loop spans 14 amino acids. Germline CDR1 MNHEY, CDR2 SVGAGI. The CDR3 reads CASSPRQGPQPQHF. The CDR3 DNA reads TGTGCCAGCAGTCCCAGACAGGGGCCTCAGCCCCAGCATTTT.

This clonotype came up many times. The chain has TRBV7-2 and TRBJ2-3, with D unclear. Trimming cost V 3 bases and J 5 bases, with 12 bases left between them. The CDR3 is 14 residues long. Germline loops: CDR1 SGHTA, CDR2 FQGNSA. For the CDR3, the DNA is TGTGCCAGCAGCTTGGGGTCCCGCCGAGATACGCAGTATTTT. The encoded protein is CASSLGSRRDTQYF.

This clonotype came up a few times. The genes are TRBV6-1 and TRBJ1-5, with D unclear. V was shortened by 8 bases and J by 7 bases, with 15 bases between the two germline ends. Germline V gene data show CDR1 as MNHNS and CDR2 as SASEGT. The CDR3 spans 13 residues. This chain's CDR3 is CASSDTVGQPQHF. The CDR3 bases are TGTGCCAGCTCCGACACTGTCGGCCAGCCCCAGCATTTT.

This clonotype was detected only a few times. The rearrangement links TRBV19 to TRBJ1-2, with a weak D call TRBD1 (6 bases). Deletions cut 1 base from V and 5 bases from J, with 14 bases between. CDR1 and CDR2 from the germline V gene are LNHDA and SQIVND (reference sequence). The CDR3 is made up of 15 amino acids. The CDR3 region is CASSIGDDRYYGYTF. The CDR3, as DNA: TGTGCCAGTAGTATAGGTGACGACAGGTATTATGGCTACACCTTC.

This clonotype was seen ten or more times. The chain uses TRBV2 and TRBJ2-1; unclear D gene. V lost 4 bases and J lost 7, with 11 bases in between. This CDR3 spans 13 amino acids. Germline loops: CDR1 SNHLY, CDR2 FYNNEI. The CDR3 DNA reads TGTGCCAGCAGTGTCGGACCGGCGAATGAGCAGTTCTTC. Translation: CASSVGPANEQFF. The full variable domain, with the rest looked up from reference TRBV2 and TRBJ2-1, is EPEVTQTPSHQVTQMGQEVILRCVPISNHLYFYWYRQILGQKVEFLVSFYNNEISEKSEIFDDQFSVERPDGSNFTLKIRSTKLEDSAMYFCASSVGPANEQFFGPGTRLTVL.

This clonotype was counted between two and nine times. The V call is TRBV12-3 or TRBV12-4, the J call TRBJ1-1; a possible D gene is TRBD1 (5 bases). The CDR3 is 14 residues long. V was clipped by 6 bases and J by 4 bases, with 15 bases between them. This chain's CDR3 is CASRGYGGGTEAFF. The DNA for the CDR3 is TGTGCCAGCAGAGGATACGGCGGGGGCACTGAAGCTTTCTTT.

This clonotype came up a few times. The chain joins TRBV7-3 to TRBJ1-5, with D unclear. The CDR3 length is 13 residues. Trimming cost V 1 base and J 7 bases, with 8 bases left between them. Germline lookup yields CDR1 SGHTA and CDR2 FQGTGA. The CDR3 sequence: CASSLIRGQPQHF. The CDR3 bases are TGTGCCAGCAGCTTAATTCGCGGCCAGCCCCAGCATTTT.

The table lists this clonotype with a few counts. This chain joins TRBV7-6 and TRBJ2-5; maybe TRBD2 (6 bases). Germline CDR1 SGHVS, CDR2 FNYEAQ. V lost 5 bases to trimming and J lost 1 base, with 17 bases between them. This CDR3 region has 16 residues. The CDR3 region is CASSPTGTLSQETQYF. The CDR3 coding sequence is TGTGCCAGCAGCCCGACCGGGACTCTCTCCCAAGAGACCCAGTACTTC.

In this sample, this clonotype turned up many times. The chain joins TRBV21-1 to TRBJ1-1. TRBV21-1 is a pseudogene. This CDR3 spans 18 amino acids. This CDR3 reads CASSRSAGREELSTEAFF. DNA of the CDR3: TGTGCCAGCAGCAGATCGGCAGGGAGGGAGGAATTATCCACTGAAGCTTTCTTT.

This clonotype occurred many times. The CDR3 nucleotides are TGTGCCAGCAGCCGACAGGGGGTAAACTCTGGGGCCAACGTCCTGACTTTC. As protein: CASSRQGVNSGANVLTF. This chain connects TRBV3-1 to TRBJ2-6; 9 positions agree with TRBD1. The CDR3 spans 17 residues. V was pared by 4 bases and J by 0 bases, with 4 bases of the junction left unmatched. Germline-derived CDR1 and CDR2 are LGHDT and YNNKEL (reference sequence).

The sample holds a few counts of this clonotype. This rearrangement joins TRBV20-1 to TRBJ1-6, with 10 bases that match TRBD1. This CDR3 has 19 amino acids. V was clipped by 2 bases and J by 0 bases; unmatched bases: 10. The germline V gene has CDR1 DFQATT and CDR2 SNEGSKA (reference sequence). CDR3 bases: TGCAGTGCTAGACCCTTGAGGGGACAGGGGTCCTCCTATAATTCACCCCTCCACTTT. Translated: CSARPLRGQGSSYNSPLHF.

The table lists this clonotype with many counts. The chain employs TRBV4-1 and TRBJ2-7; 10 bases map to TRBD2. V was pared by 1 base and J by 3 bases, with 6 bases of the junction left unmatched. Looked up from germline, CDR1 is MGHRA and CDR2 is YSYEKL. There are 16 residues in the CDR3. This chain's CDR3 is CASSQVVAGGNYEQYF. CDR3 nucleotide sequence: TGCGCCAGCAGCCAAGTCGTAGCGGGGGGCAACTACGAGCAGTACTTC.

There are a few counts of this clonotype. The chain has TRBV11-1 and TRBJ2-3, with TRBD1 as a possible D gene (5 bases). The CDR3 is 15 residues long. The germline V gene encodes CDR1 SGHAT and CDR2 FQDESV (reference sequence). Deletions cut 1 base from V and 2 bases from J, with 10 bases between. The CDR3 protein is CASSLGQPTTDTQYF. In nucleotides, the CDR3 is TGTGCCAGCAGCTTAGGACAGCCTACCACAGATACGCAGTATTTT.

This clonotype was detected many times. This chain joins TRBV4-3 and TRBJ2-7; D possibly matches TRBD1 or TRBD2 (5 bases each). Germline CDR1 LGHNA, CDR2 YSLEER. V was clipped by 1 base and J by 3 bases, with 16 bases between them. This CDR3 has 16 residues. CDR3 sequence: CASSQVAGTDNYEQYF. CDR3 DNA: TGCGCCAGCAGCCAAGTGGCCGGGACGGACAACTACGAGCAGTACTTC.

This clonotype came up a few times. The rearrangement joins TRBV25-1 to TRBJ2-5; 10 bases are shared with TRBD2. This CDR3 spans 15 amino acids. The ends lost 0 bases at V and 2 bases at J; junction bases unmatched: 0. Germline V gene sequence: CDR1 MGHDK, CDR2 SYGVNS. The CDR3: CASSEYSGGQETQYF. The CDR3 DNA reads TGTGCCAGCAGTGAATATAGCGGGGGGCAAGAGACCCAGTACTTC.

This chain links TRBV7-2 with TRBJ2-7; D unresolved. Trimming left V 0 bases short and J 4 bases short, with 10 bases between. CDR3 length equals 14 residues. Germline lookup yields CDR1 SGHTA and CDR2 FQGNSA. The chain's CDR3 is CASSLAQWGYEQYF. Written as DNA, the CDR3 is TGTGCCAGCAGCTTAGCGCAGTGGGGATACGAGCAGTACTTC.

The DNA for the CDR3 is TGTGCCAGCAGCCTTTCCAGGGAAACTGAAGCTTTCTTT. As protein: CASSLSRETEAFF. The chain has TRBV7-9 and TRBJ1-1, with a possible D match to TRBD1 (5 bases). Germline values: CDR1 SEHNR, CDR2 FQNEAQ (reference sequence). The CDR3 is made up of 13 amino acids. V was trimmed by 5 bases and J by 5 bases, leaving 12 bases between them.

In DNA form, the CDR3 reads TGTGCCAGCTCACCACGCGGGGAGTTCCCCCAGACGCAGTATTTT. Translated, it gives CASSPRGEFPQTQYF. The rearrangement uses TRBV18 and TRBJ2-3; D might be TRBD2 (6 bases). The CDR3 extends over 15 amino acids. Trimming stripped 1 base from V and 9 bases from J, with 17 bases between. Germline loops: CDR1 KGHSH, CDR2 LQKENI.

In this sample, this clonotype turned up many times. CDR3: CAISESSGDYEQYV. The CDR3 region has the DNA TGTGCCATCAGTGAGAGTAGCGGGGACTACGAGCAGTACGTC. The V call is TRBV10-3, the J call TRBJ2-7, with TRBD2 identical over 8 bases. The CDR3 spans 14 residues. The germline V gene encodes CDR1 ENHRY and CDR2 SYGVKD. The J segment lost 3 bases and the V segment lost 2 bases, leaving 3 bases of the junction unmatched.

This clonotype was observed a few times. This chain joins TRBV27 and TRBJ1-2; D is unresolved. The CDR3 has 14 residues. V was trimmed by 8 bases and J by 3 bases, leaving 16 bases between them. Looked up from germline, CDR1 is MNHEY and CDR2 is SMNVEV (reference sequence). Here the CDR3 reads CASRNGVGDYGYTF. The CDR3 coding sequence is TGTGCCAGCCGAAACGGGGTTGGGGACTATGGCTACACCTTC.

This clonotype was recorded many times. The chain employs TRBV28 and TRBJ1-2; D ambiguous. The V end lost 2 bases, the J end lost 9 bases, and 13 bases lay between the germline ends. There are 13 residues in the CDR3. The germline V gene has CDR1 MDHEN and CDR2 SYDVKM. The CDR3 nucleotides are TGTGCCAGCAGTTTAAATGATGTATGGAGCTACACCTTC. This translates into CASSLNDVWSYTF.

V is TRBV5-1 and J is TRBJ1-4; 8 bases align to TRBD1. CDR3 size: 15 residues. Germline values: CDR1 SGHRS, CDR2 YFSETQ. The V gene end was trimmed by 0 bases and the J gene end by 7 bases; junction bases not matched to a gene: 5. The CDR3 region is CASSLAVRGPEKLFF. The CDR3 nucleotides read TGCGCCAGCAGCTTGGCAGTCAGGGGGCCTGAAAAACTGTTTTTT. Based on the CDR3 plus reference TRBV5-1 and TRBJ1-4, the full variable domain is KAGVTQTPRYLIKTRGQQVTLSCSPISGHRSVSWYQQTPGQGLQFLFEYFSETQRNKGNFPGRFSGRQFSNSRSEMNVSTLELGDSALYLCASSLAVRGPEKLFFGSGTQLSVL.